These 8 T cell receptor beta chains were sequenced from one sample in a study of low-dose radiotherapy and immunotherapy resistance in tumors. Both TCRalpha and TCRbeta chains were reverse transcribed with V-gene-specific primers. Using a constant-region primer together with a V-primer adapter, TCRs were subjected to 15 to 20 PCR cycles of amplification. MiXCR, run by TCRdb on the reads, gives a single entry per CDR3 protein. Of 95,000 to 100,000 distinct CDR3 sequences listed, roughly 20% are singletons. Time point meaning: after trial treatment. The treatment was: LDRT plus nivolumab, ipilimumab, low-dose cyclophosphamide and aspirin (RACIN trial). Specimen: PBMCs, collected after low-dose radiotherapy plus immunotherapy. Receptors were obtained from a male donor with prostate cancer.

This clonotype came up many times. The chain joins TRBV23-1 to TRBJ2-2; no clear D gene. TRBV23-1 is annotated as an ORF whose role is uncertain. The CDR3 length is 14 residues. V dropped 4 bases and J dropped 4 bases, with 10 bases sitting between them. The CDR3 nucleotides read TGCGCCAGCAGTCCCTGGAGCCTCACCGGGGAGCTGTTTTTT. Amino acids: CASSPWSLTGELFF.

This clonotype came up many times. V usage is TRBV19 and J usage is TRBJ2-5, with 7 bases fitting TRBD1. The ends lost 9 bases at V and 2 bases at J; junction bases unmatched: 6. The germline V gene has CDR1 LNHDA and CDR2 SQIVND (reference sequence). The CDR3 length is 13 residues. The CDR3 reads CASAGTVQETQYF. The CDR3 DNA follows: TGTGCCAGCGCCGGGACAGTACAAGAGACCCAGTACTTC.

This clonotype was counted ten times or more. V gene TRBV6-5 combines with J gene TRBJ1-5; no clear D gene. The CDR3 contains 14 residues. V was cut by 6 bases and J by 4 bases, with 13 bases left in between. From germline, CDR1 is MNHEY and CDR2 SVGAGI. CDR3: CASSQTRRNQPQHF. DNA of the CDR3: TGTGCCAGCAGCCAAACTAGAAGAAATCAGCCCCAGCATTTT.

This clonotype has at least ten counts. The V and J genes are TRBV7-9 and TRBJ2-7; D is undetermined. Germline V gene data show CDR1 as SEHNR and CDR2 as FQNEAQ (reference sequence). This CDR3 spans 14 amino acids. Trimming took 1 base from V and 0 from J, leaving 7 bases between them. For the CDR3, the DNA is TGTGCCAGCAGCTTAGGATCCCGCTCCTACGAGCAGTACTTC. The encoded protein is CASSLGSRSYEQYF.

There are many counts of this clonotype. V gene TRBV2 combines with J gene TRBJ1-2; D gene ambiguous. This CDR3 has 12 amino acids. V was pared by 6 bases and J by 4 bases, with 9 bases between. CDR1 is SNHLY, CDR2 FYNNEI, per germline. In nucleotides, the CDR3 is TGTGCCAGCAGGCGGGAACCCTATGGCTACACCTTC. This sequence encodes CASRREPYGYTF. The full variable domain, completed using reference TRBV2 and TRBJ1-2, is EPEVTQTPSHQVTQMGQEVILRCVPISNHLYFYWYRQILGQKVEFLVSFYNNEISEKSEIFDDQFSVERPDGSNFTLKIRSTKLEDSAMYFCASRREPYGYTFGSGTRLTVV.

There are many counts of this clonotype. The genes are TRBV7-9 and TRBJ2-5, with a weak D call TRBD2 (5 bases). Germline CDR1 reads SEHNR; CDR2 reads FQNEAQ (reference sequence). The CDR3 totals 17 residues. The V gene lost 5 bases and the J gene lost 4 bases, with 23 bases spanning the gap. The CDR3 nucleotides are TGTGCCAGCAGCAGGGCGGGTCTAGCTCGGCTAGGAGAGACCCAGTACTTC. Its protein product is CASSRAGLARLGETQYF.

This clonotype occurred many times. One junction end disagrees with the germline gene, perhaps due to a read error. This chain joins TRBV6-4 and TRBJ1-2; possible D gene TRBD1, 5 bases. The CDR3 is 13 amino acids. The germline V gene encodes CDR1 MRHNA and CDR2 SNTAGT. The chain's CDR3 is CASSDPLTGTSLF. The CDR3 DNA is TGTGCCAGCAGTGACCCCTTAACTGGGACGAGCCTCTTC.

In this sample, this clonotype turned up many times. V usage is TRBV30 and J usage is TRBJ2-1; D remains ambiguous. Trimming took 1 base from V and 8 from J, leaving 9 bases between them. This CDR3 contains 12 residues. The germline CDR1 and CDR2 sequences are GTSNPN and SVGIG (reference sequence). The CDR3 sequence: CAWSGHLHEQFF. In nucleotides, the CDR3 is TGTGCCTGGAGTGGACACCTCCATGAGCAGTTCTTC.